The rows below give T cell receptor beta chains drawn from one sample of a study of T cell changes during pregnancy in multiple sclerosis. TCRdb keeps only in-frame clones here, not all; method: immunoSEQ multiplex PCR. This table has 50,000 to 65,000 clones, 88% appearing once. The sequenced sample was CD4+ T cells from peripheral blood mononuclear cells, obtained in the third trimester of pregnancy. Receptor source: a female donor with multiple sclerosis, enrolled in a pregnancy study. Each CDR3 is given with its conserved first and last residue. D genes are given only for firm matches. Where a row states a size, it is once, few, many or the class of an expanded clone; other rows omit it.

TRBJ1-1 NA TRBV7-9 NA TGTGCCAGCTCCTTAGGTGCGATGAACACTGAAGCTTTCTTT CASSLGAMNTEAFF
TRBJ1-3 NA TRBV9 NA TGTGCCAGCAGCCCCCGTAGCTCTGGAAACACCATATATTTT CASSPRSSGNTIYF
TRBJ2-1 NA TRBV20-1 NA TGCAGTGCTAGCGGGTACAATGAGCAGTTCTTC CSASGYNEQFF
TRBJ1-3 NA TRBV2 NA TGTGCCAGCAGTGAGCCCTTGGCAACCTCTGGAAACACCATATATTTT CASSEPLATSGNTIYF
TRBJ1-2 NA TRBV29-1 NA TGCAGCGTTGAAGCACACACCTATGGCTACACCTTC CSVEAHTYGYTF
TRBJ2-2 NA TRBV4-2 TRBD1 TGTGCCAGCAGCCACGGACAGGGTAGGGAGCTGTTTTTT CASSHGQGRELFF
TRBJ1-1 NA TRBV10-2 NA TGCGCCAGCAAGACCAGGGAAACTGAAGCTTTCTTT CASKTRETEAFF
TRBJ1-5 NA TRBV19 NA TGTGCCAGTAGTATAATGTCCCCACCTATTAGCAATCAGCCCCAGCATTTT CASSIMSPPISNQPQHF
TRBJ2-1 NA TRBV5-6 TRBD2 TGTGCCAGCAGCTTGGCGGGGGGACTAGCGGTTACCAATGAGCAGTTCTTC CASSLAGGLAVTNEQFF
TRBJ2-1 NA TRBV19 TRBD2 TGTGCCAGTAGTTTGGGACTAGCGGGAAATGAGCAGTTCTTC CASSLGLAGNEQFF
TRBJ2-5 NA TRBV7-3 NA TGTGCCAGCAGCTTACCGGGGGAGACCCAGTACTTC CASSLPGETQYF
TRBJ2-5 NA TRBV5-1 NA TGCGCCAGCAGCTTGGAGCCCGGGGAGACCCAGTACTTC CASSLEPGETQYF
TRBJ2-7 NA TRBV6-5 TRBD1 TGTGCCAGCAGTCCGCCGGGACAGGGTCGTTACGAGCAGTACTTC CASSPPGQGRYEQYF
TRBJ2-7 few TRBV7-9 TRBD1 TGTGCCAGCAGCTTCAACAGGGGGCCGAGCGAGCAGTACTTC CASSFNRGPSEQYF
TRBJ2-3 NA TRBV11-3 NA TGTGCCAGCATTGAGGGGGGGTCGTCGGATACGCAGTATTTT CASIEGGSSDTQYF
TRBJ2-3 NA TRBV19 TRBD2 TGTGCCAGTAGCCTAGCGGGGGAGGGAGATACGCAGTATTTT CASSLAGEGDTQYF
TRBJ2-7 once TRBV30 NA TGTGCCTGGAGCTCGCTGGAGTCCTCCTACGAGCAGTACTTC CAWSSLESSYEQYF
TRBJ2-2 NA TRBV10-2 NA TGCGCCAGCTGTTTGACACCCTACACCGGGGAGCTGTTTTTT CASCLTPYTGELFF
TRBJ1-2 many TRBV4-3 NA TGCGCCAGCAGCCAAGATCGCGGGCAGAGCTACACCTTC CASSQDRGQSYTF
TRBJ1-5 NA TRBV11-2 NA TGTGCCAGCAGCTTAGGAGGGAGCGGCAGAGAGAATCAGCCCCAGCATTTT CASSLGGSGRENQPQHF
TRBJ1-1 once TRBV30 NA TGTGCCTTACAGGGCCCGAACACTGAAGCTTTCTTT CALQGPNTEAFF
TRBJ2-7 NA TRBV9 TRBD1 TGTGCCAGCAGCCCGACAGGGGACGAGCAGTACTTC CASSPTGDEQYF
TRBJ2-5 NA TRBV7-2 NA TGTGCCAGCAGCACCCTGACAGGAGTCCAAGAGACCCAGTACTTC CASSTLTGVQETQYF
TRBJ2-1 NA TRBV19 NA TGTGCCAGTAGTATAGCGGGGTTAGGCAATGAGCAGTTCTTC CASSIAGLGNEQFF
TRBJ2-5 NA TRBV5-1 NA TGCGCCAGCAGCTTGGGGGCCCTACAAGAGACCCAGTACTTC CASSLGALQETQYF
TRBJ1-5 NA TRBV27 TRBD1 TGTGCCAGCAGTCCAGGGGGCTGGGATTATGGGAGCAATCAGCCCCAGCATTTT CASSPGGWDYGSNQPQHF
TRBJ2-2 NA TRBV19 NA TGTGCCAGCTGCTTAGGAGACGACACCGGGGAGCTGTTTTTT CASCLGDDTGELFF
TRBJ2-3 NA TRBV4-2 NA TGTGCCAGCAGCCAAGATACCGGGGGCACAGATACGCAGTATTTT CASSQDTGGTDTQYF
TRBJ2-5 NA TRBV5-6 TRBD2 TGTGCCAGCAGCGAGGGGACTAGCGGGGGGGCGGGAGAGACCCAGTACTTC CASSEGTSGGAGETQYF
TRBJ1-1 NA TRBV6-5 NA TGTGCCAGCAGTTACTCAGCGACAGCAAACACTGAAGCTTTCTTT CASSYSATANTEAFF
TRBJ2-5 NA TRBV7-9 NA TGTGCCAGCAGCTCGGGTGGGGCCCGAGAGACCCAGTACTTC CASSSGGARETQYF
TRBJ2-7 NA TRBV27 NA TGTGCCAGCATGACTATATCGACCTACGAGCAGTACTTC CASMTISTYEQYF
TRBJ2-7 NA TRBV27 TRBD1 TGTGCCAGCCAGGAACAGGGGTCCTACGAGCAGTACTTC CASQEQGSYEQYF
TRBJ2-6 few TRBV11-2 NA TGTGCCAGCACCGTGTCTGGGGCCAACGTCCTGACTTTC CASTVSGANVLTF
TRBJ2-3 NA TRBV18 TRBD2 TGTGCCAGCTCCCCTGGACTAGCGGGAGACACAGATACGCAGTATTTT CASSPGLAGDTDTQYF
TRBJ1-1 once TRBV7-8 TRBD1 TGTGCCAGCAGCTTAGTTCGGGACAGGGTTAGGAACACTGAAGCTTTCTTT CASSLVRDRVRNTEAFF
TRBJ1-2 few TRBV10-3 TRBD1 TGTGCCATCACCCCCGGGACAGTCCCTGGCTACACCTTC CAITPGTVPGYTF
TRBJ2-3 NA TRBV18 TRBD2 TGTGCCAGCTCACCACGGTACGGGAGGGCCCCAGATACGCAGTATTTT CASSPRYGRAPDTQYF
TRBJ1-2 NA TRBV5-8 NA TGTGCCAGCAGCCTTTATGGCTACACCTTC CASSLYGYTF
TRBJ2-7 NA TRBV30 NA TGTGCCTGGGGCGGGCCCGGGAGTGGAGACGAGCAGTACTTC CAWGGPGSGDEQYF
TRBJ1-5 NA TRBV30 NA TGTGCCTGGAGTATCAGGGACAATCAGCCCCAGCATTTT CAWSIRDNQPQHF
TRBJ2-5 NA TRBV6-1 TRBD2 TGTGCCAGCTCTAGCGGGAGCGAACAAGAGACCCAGTACTTC CASSSGSEQETQYF
TRBJ1-1 NA TRBV19 NA TGTGCCAGTAGTAGCCCCCCAGGGTTCATGAACACTGAAGCTTTCTTT CASSSPPGFMNTEAFF
TRBJ1-3 NA TRBV2 TRBD1 TGTGCCAGCGGTACAGGGGGCTCTGGAAACACCATATATTTT CASGTGGSGNTIYF
TRBJ2-5 NA TRBV5-6 NA TGTGCCAGCAGCTTACCGGGGGGCGAAGAGACCCAGTACTTC CASSLPGGEETQYF
TRBJ2-3 NA TRBV7-2 NA TGTGCCAGCAGCTTAGCGCAGGGGCGTTCCACAGATACGCAGTATTTT CASSLAQGRSTDTQYF
TRBJ2-2 NA TRBV6-1 TRBD2 TGTGCCAGCAGTGACATGTTTCTAGCGGGAGGAGGAGGGGAGCTGTTTTTT CASSDMFLAGGGGELFF
TRBJ1-1 once TRBV27 TRBD1 TGTGCCAGCCTGGGACAGGGACACACTGAAGCTTTCTTT CASLGQGHTEAFF
TRBJ1-1 NA TRBV6-6 NA TGTGCCAGCATACTCAGGGGGAACACTGAAGCTTTCTTT CASILRGNTEAFF
TRBJ2-2 once TRBV7-3 NA TGTGCCAGCAGCTTGTACAGGGCCAACACCGGGGAGCTGTTTTTT CASSLYRANTGELFF
TRBJ1-4 NA TRBV18 TRBD1 TGTGCCAGCTCACCGGGACAGGGGGATGAAAAACTGTTTTTT CASSPGQGDEKLFF
TRBJ2-1 NA TRBV6-5 NA TGTGCCAGCAGTTCCGGGACTTTGCGCTACAATGAGCAGTTCTTC CASSSGTLRYNEQFF
TRBJ1-3 NA TRBV28 NA TGTGCCAGCACTTCTTCCGGAAACACCATATATTTT CASTSSGNTIYF
TRBJ1-2 NA TRBV7-2 NA TGTGCCAGCAGCTTAGGGGCCCGACAGGATAATGGCTACACCTTC CASSLGARQDNGYTF
TRBJ2-1 NA TRBV30 TRBD2 TGTGCCTGGGGGGGCCTAGCGGGAGGCGACAATGAGCAGTTCTTC CAWGGLAGGDNEQFF